These T cell receptor beta chains were read from a single sample in a study of CD8 T cells in Susac syndrome. TCRdb reanalysed the immunoSEQ multiplex PCR reads using MiXCR and keeps one entry per CDR3 protein. The sample yields 300,000 to 350,000 distinct CDR3 sequences, 92% seen once. The source material was CD4+ T cells from PBMCs. The receptors were gathered from a human donor with multiple sclerosis. Both conserved end residues are part of each CDR3. The D gene is left open where the match is weak. For some rows the clone size is stated as once, few or many, or as a class when expanded; others skip it.

D | size | J | V | CDR3 | DNA
. | . | TRBJ1-1 | TRBV5-6 | CASSFAMGGTEAFF | TGTGCCAGCAGCTTTGCTATGGGCGGCACTGAAGCTTTCTTT
TRBD2 | . | TRBJ2-1 | TRBV9 | CASSVGSGIHNEQFF | TGTGCCAGCAGCGTAGGAAGCGGGATCCACAATGAGCAGTTCTTC
. | . | TRBJ1-2 | TRBV11-2 | CASSRSHTYGYTF | TGTGCCAGCAGCCGGAGCCATACCTATGGCTACACCTTC
. | . | TRBJ2-5 | TRBV5-1 | CASSLAGTRAGKTQYF | TGCGCCAGCAGCTTGGCTGGGACACGGGCCGGAAAGACCCAGTACTTC
. | . | TRBJ2-2 | TRBV2 | CASRRGGNTGELFF | TGTGCCAGCCGCAGGGGCGGGAACACCGGGGAGCTGTTTTTT
TRBD2 | . | TRBJ2-1 | TRBV6-1 | CASSSGSGRAGGNEQFF | TGTGCCAGCAGCTCGGGGAGCGGGAGGGCGGGCGGCAATGAGCAGTTCTTC
. | once | TRBJ1-2 | TRBV20-1 | CSARREANYGYTF | TGCAGTGCTAGAAGGGAAGCTAACTATGGCTACACCTTC
. | . | TRBJ1-1 | TRBV5-1 | CASSDLATEAFF | TGCGCCAGCAGCGATCTAGCAACTGAAGCTTTCTTT
. | . | TRBJ2-7 | TRBV29-1 | CSVGGQGALAGGPYEQYF | TGCAGCGTTGGCGGACAGGGGGCCCTAGCGGGAGGCCCCTACGAGCAGTACTTC
. | . | TRBJ1-2 | TRBV29-1 | CSVGNQGERGTSYGYTF | TGCAGCGTGGGAAACCAGGGAGAACGGGGGACTTCCTACGGCTACACCTTC
. | . | TRBJ2-7 | TRBV15 | CATSRGGGESYEQYF | TGTGCCACCAGCAGAGGAGGGGGTGAGTCCTACGAGCAGTACTTC
. | . | TRBJ2-1 | TRBV7-3 | CASSPAGHEQFF | TGTGCCAGCAGCCCAGCCGGGCATGAGCAGTTCTTC
. | . | TRBJ2-7 | TRBV5-1 | CASSLGNSYEQYF | TGCGCCAGCAGCTTGGGGAACTCCTACGAGCAGTACTTC
. | . | TRBJ2-1 | TRBV5-1 | CASSATLRYNEQFF | TGCGCCAGCAGCGCCACCCTACGGTACAATGAGCAGTTCTTC
. | . | TRBJ2-7 | TRBV21-1 | CASSKVRGEPYEQYF | TGTGCCAGCAGCAAAGTCCGGGGGGAACCCTACGAGCAGTACTTC
. | . | TRBJ1-1 | TRBV6-2/TRBV6-3 | CASSPPVATEAFF | TGTGCCAGCAGCCCCCCGGTGGCCACTGAAGCTTTCTTT
. | . | TRBJ2-2 | TRBV5-1 | CASSQTDSSFGDTGELFF | TGCGCCAGCAGCCAGACGGACAGTTCCTTCGGGGACACCGGGGAGCTGTTTTTT
TRBD1 | . | TRBJ1-1 | TRBV19 | CASSDRAMNTEAFF | TGTGCCAGTAGCGACAGGGCCATGAACACTGAAGCTTTCTTT
TRBD2 | . | TRBJ2-5 | TRBV7-8 | CASSLGRRRGGAVGTQYF | TGTGCCAGCAGCTTAGGTCGACGGCGCGGGGGGGCGGTAGGGACCCAGTACTTC
. | . | TRBJ1-1 | TRBV3-1 | CASSQGGLLAFF | TGTGCCAGCAGCCAAGGAGGCCTCCTAGCTTTCTTT
. | . | TRBJ2-5 | TRBV4-2 | CASSQDTSLAETQYF | TGTGCCAGCAGCCAGGATACTAGTTTGGCGGAGACCCAGTACTTC
. | . | TRBJ1-1 | TRBV6-2/TRBV6-3 | CASATRVNTEAFF | TGTGCCAGCGCTACAAGGGTCAACACTGAAGCTTTCTTT
TRBD2 | . | TRBJ2-3 | TRBV29-1 | CSVELAGMPRTQYF | TGCAGCGTGGAACTAGCGGGAATGCCTCGGACGCAGTATTTT
TRBD2 | . | TRBJ2-2 | TRBV3-1 | CASSQPFGRGDTGELFF | TGTGCCAGCAGCCAACCATTTGGACGGGGGGACACCGGGGAGCTGTTTTTT
TRBD1 | . | TRBJ1-2 | TRBV29-1 | CSVAGQGGYTF | TGCAGCGTTGCCGGACAGGGTGGCTACACCTTC
. | . | TRBJ2-1 | TRBV19 | CASRTGQLQFF | TGTGCCAGTAGGACAGGACAGCTACAGTTCTTC
. | once | TRBJ2-5 | TRBV20-1 | CSARWDRLAGETQYF | TGCAGTGCTAGATGGGACAGATTAGCGGGAGAGACCCAGTACTTC
. | . | TRBJ1-1 | TRBV5-8 | CASSLDGRNTEAFF | TGTGCCAGCAGCTTGGATGGCAGAAACACTGAAGCTTTCTTT
TRBD1 | few | TRBJ2-7 | TRBV29-1 | CSVGQGADEQYF | TGCAGCGTTGGGCAGGGGGCCGACGAGCAGTACTTC
. | few | TRBJ1-1 | TRBV6-1 | CASSWNTEAFF | TGTGCCAGCAGTTGGAACACTGAAGCTTTCTTT
TRBD1 | . | TRBJ1-2 | TRBV12-3/TRBV12-4 | CASSQGGFNGYTF | TGTGCCAGCAGTCAAGGGGGCTTCAATGGCTACACCTTC
. | . | TRBJ1-6 | TRBV30 | CAWSEGSESPLHF | TGTGCCTGGAGTGAGGGCTCCGAATCACCCCTCCACTTT
. | once | TRBJ2-2 | TRBV5-6 | CASSLRGADTGELFF | TGTGCCAGCAGCTTAAGAGGGGCCGACACCGGGGAGCTGTTTTTT
. | . | TRBJ1-1 | TRBV18 | CASSPSSTGNTEAFF | TGTGCCAGCTCACCCAGTTCGACAGGGAACACTGAAGCTTTCTTT
. | . | TRBJ2-7 | TRBV12-3/TRBV12-4 | CASSLVGGRGSYEQYF | TGTGCCAGCAGTTTAGTAGGCGGTCGGGGCTCCTACGAGCAGTACTTC
TRBD1 | . | TRBJ1-2 | TRBV11-2 | CASSRAGQGNYGYTF | TGTGCCAGCAGCCGAGCGGGACAGGGTAACTATGGCTACACCTTC
TRBD1 | . | TRBJ2-1 | TRBV7-9 | CASSPDRVVISYNEQFF | TGTGCCAGCAGCCCAGACAGGGTCGTTATTTCCTACAATGAGCAGTTCTTC
. | . | TRBJ1-1 | TRBV19 | CASSHRVNTEAFF | TGTGCCAGTAGTCACAGGGTTAACACTGAAGCTTTCTTT
TRBD1 | . | TRBJ1-1 | TRBV19 | CASSLDRELSTEAFF | TGTGCCAGTAGTCTGGACAGGGAATTGAGCACTGAAGCTTTCTTT
. | . | TRBJ1-2 | TRBV18 | CANSASGGVNYGYTF | TGTGCCAACTCCGCCAGTGGGGGCGTTAACTATGGCTACACCTTC
TRBD2 | few | TRBJ2-2 | TRBV5-5 | CASSLPGGGELFF | TGTGCCAGCAGCTTGCCGGGGGGCGGGGAGCTGTTTTTT
. | . | TRBJ2-7 | TRBV6-5 | CASSSAGTGSYEQYF | TGTGCCAGCAGTTCCGCCGGGACGGGATCCTACGAGCAGTACTTC
. | . | TRBJ2-7 | TRBV6-2/TRBV6-3 | CASSTYAGTKALYEQYF | TGTGCCAGCAGTACCTACGCCGGGACCAAAGCCCTCTACGAGCAGTACTTC
. | . | TRBJ1-1 | TRBV20-1 | CSARAPRGNTEAFF | TGCAGTGCTAGAGCCCCGAGGGGTAACACTGAAGCTTTCTTT
. | . | TRBJ1-2 | TRBV6-5 | CASSREGWNYGYTF | TGTGCCAGCTCCCGGGAGGGTTGGAACTATGGCTACACCTTC